This T cell receptor beta chain is drawn from a study of T cell changes during pregnancy in multiple sclerosis. This CDR3 spans 13 amino acids. In germline, CDR1 is SGHNT, CDR2 YYREEE (reference sequence). V lost 4 bases, J lost 14 bases, and 19 bases lay in between. Only in-frame clones appear in the TCRdb table, and some are missing; sequencing was by immunoSEQ multiplex PCR. The table has under 40,000 clones, less than 95% seen once; the top ten hold around 10%. The sequence derives from a female donor with multiple sclerosis, enrolled in a pregnancy study. The J gene is TRBJ2-1, the V gene TRBV5-4, with D tentatively TRBD1 (6 bases). This material consisted of CD8+ T cells from peripheral blood mononuclear cells, taken before pregnancy. The CDR3 DNA follows: TGTGCCAGCAGCCTAGCAGGGGATCGGGTTAAGTTCTTC. As protein: CASSLAGDRVKFF.